A selection of T cell receptor beta chains follows, all from one sample in a study of blood T cell repertoires in COVID-19. Method: immunoSEQ multiplex PCR; TCRdb's copy keeps in-frame clones and lacks some. The sample lists 75,000 to 95,000 clones, more than 70% occurring once. The sample consisted of peripheral blood. The receptors were gathered from a human donor in a cohort sampled during active COVID-19. CDR3s include the opening cysteine and the closing phenylalanine or tryptophan. The D gene is left open where the match is weak. The size entry is marked missing in some rows and otherwise reads once, few, many or a size class.

cdr3_length: 15; v_call: TRBV6-5; clone_size: once; d_call: TRBD1; j_call: TRBJ1-6; cdr3_nt: TGTGCCAGCAGTAGATTGGACAGGGGGGATTCACCCCTCCACTTT; cdr3_aa: CASSRLDRGDSPLHF
cdr3_length: 13; v_call: TRBV5-1; clone_size: once; d_call: -; j_call: TRBJ1-2; cdr3_nt: TGCGCCAGCAGCCTAGAAGATAGCTATGGCTACACCTTC; cdr3_aa: CASSLEDSYGYTF
cdr3_length: 15; v_call: TRBV24-1; clone_size: -; d_call: TRBD1; j_call: TRBJ1-2; cdr3_nt: TGTGCCACCAGTGATCCCGGGACAGGGGCTTATGGCTACACCTTC; cdr3_aa: CATSDPGTGAYGYTF
cdr3_length: 16; v_call: TRBV7-8; clone_size: -; d_call: -; j_call: TRBJ2-5; cdr3_nt: TGTGCCAGCAGCTTAGCAAGGGGTACAACCGAGGAGACCCAGTACTTC; cdr3_aa: CASSLARGTTEETQYF
cdr3_length: 14; v_call: TRBV9; clone_size: -; d_call: TRBD1; j_call: TRBJ1-1; cdr3_nt: TGTGCCAGCAGCGCAGGACAGGGGAAGTCTGAAGCTTTCTTT; cdr3_aa: CASSAGQGKSEAFF
cdr3_length: 15; v_call: TRBV7-6; clone_size: -; d_call: TRBD1; j_call: TRBJ2-7; cdr3_nt: TGTGCCAGCAGCTTGGACAGGGGGCCACGCTACGAGCAGTACTTC; cdr3_aa: CASSLDRGPRYEQYF
cdr3_length: 14; v_call: TRBV5-4; clone_size: -; d_call: TRBD1; j_call: TRBJ2-7; cdr3_nt: TGTGCCAGCAGCTTGCCCGGGACAGGGGCCGAGCAGTACTTC; cdr3_aa: CASSLPGTGAEQYF
cdr3_length: 16; v_call: TRBV5-4; clone_size: -; d_call: -; j_call: TRBJ2-1; cdr3_nt: TGTGCCAGCAGCTCCCCTACGGGAGAATCCTACAATGAGCAGTTCTTC; cdr3_aa: CASSSPTGESYNEQFF
cdr3_length: 15; v_call: TRBV10-2; clone_size: -; d_call: TRBD2; j_call: TRBJ2-1; cdr3_nt: TGCGCCAGCAGCTTGGGACTAGCGGGACCGAATGAGCAGTTCTTC; cdr3_aa: CASSLGLAGPNEQFF
cdr3_length: 14; v_call: TRBV6-5; clone_size: -; d_call: -; j_call: TRBJ1-5; cdr3_nt: TGTGCCAGCAGTCCAGGGGCCCCTAGGGAGCCCCAGCATTTT; cdr3_aa: CASSPGAPREPQHF
cdr3_length: 15; v_call: TRBV6-5; clone_size: -; d_call: TRBD1; j_call: TRBJ1-6; cdr3_nt: TGTGCCAGCAGGAAAGACAGGGGCGTAAATTCACCCCTCCACTTT; cdr3_aa: CASRKDRGVNSPLHF
cdr3_length: 17; v_call: TRBV5-5; clone_size: -; d_call: -; j_call: TRBJ2-6; cdr3_nt: TGTGCCAGCAGTCTCCCCACAGGAAACTCTGGGGCCAACGTCCTGACTTTC; cdr3_aa: CASSLPTGNSGANVLTF
cdr3_length: 17; v_call: TRBV29-1; clone_size: -; d_call: TRBD2; j_call: TRBJ2-7; cdr3_nt: TGCAGCGTTGGGGCCGTCCCCTCAGCGGGATCTCAGGCCGAGCAGTACTTC; cdr3_aa: CSVGAVPSAGSQAEQYF
cdr3_length: 16; v_call: TRBV5-1; clone_size: -; d_call: TRBD2; j_call: TRBJ2-3; cdr3_nt: TGCGCCAGCAGCCTCCTGGGCGGGGGGCAGGCAGATACGCAGTATTTT; cdr3_aa: CASSLLGGGQADTQYF
cdr3_length: 16; v_call: TRBV7-3; clone_size: -; d_call: -; j_call: TRBJ2-3; cdr3_nt: TGTGCCAGCAGTCATTCGGCGGGAAGCCACCCAGATACGCAGTATTTT; cdr3_aa: CASSHSAGSHPDTQYF
cdr3_length: 12; v_call: TRBV30; clone_size: once; d_call: TRBD2; j_call: TRBJ2-3; cdr3_nt: TGTGCCTGGAGTCAGGGACTAAGGACGCAGTATTTT; cdr3_aa: CAWSQGLRTQYF
cdr3_length: 14; v_call: TRBV29-1; clone_size: -; d_call: -; j_call: TRBJ1-1; cdr3_nt: TGCAGCGTTGAAGCCCGACAGGAGAACACTGAAGCTTTCTTT; cdr3_aa: CSVEARQENTEAFF
cdr3_length: 14; v_call: TRBV5-1; clone_size: -; d_call: -; j_call: TRBJ1-4; cdr3_nt: TGCGCCAGCACAGAAAGTGCAACTAATGAAAAACTGTTTTTT; cdr3_aa: CASTESATNEKLFF
cdr3_length: 12; v_call: TRBV11-2; clone_size: once; d_call: -; j_call: TRBJ1-1; cdr3_nt: TGTGCCAGCAGCTTAGAAAGGATGCGGGCTTTCTTT; cdr3_aa: CASSLERMRAFF
cdr3_length: 12; v_call: TRBV2; clone_size: -; d_call: -; j_call: TRBJ2-1; cdr3_nt: TGTGCCAGTAGGACTGGCCTCGGAGAGCAGTTCTTC; cdr3_aa: CASRTGLGEQFF
cdr3_length: 14; v_call: TRBV10-3; clone_size: -; d_call: TRBD1; j_call: TRBJ2-7; cdr3_nt: TGTGCCATCAGGGACGACAGGGTAGCCTACGAGCAGTACTTC; cdr3_aa: CAIRDDRVAYEQYF
cdr3_length: 16; v_call: TRBV5-1; clone_size: -; d_call: -; j_call: TRBJ2-2; cdr3_nt: TGCGCCAGCAGCATAGGACTTTCCCCCTCCACCGGGGAGCTGTTTTTT; cdr3_aa: CASSIGLSPSTGELFF
cdr3_length: 16; v_call: TRBV11-2; clone_size: -; d_call: TRBD2; j_call: TRBJ2-5; cdr3_nt: TGTGCCAGCAGCTTAGACACTTGGGGGGGGTGGGAGACCCAGTACTTC; cdr3_aa: CASSLDTWGGWETQYF
cdr3_length: 13; v_call: TRBV18; clone_size: -; d_call: TRBD2; j_call: TRBJ2-1; cdr3_nt: TGTGCCAGCTCACCGACTAGCGGGGGTGAGCAGTTCTTC; cdr3_aa: CASSPTSGGEQFF
cdr3_length: 16; v_call: TRBV5-5; clone_size: -; d_call: -; j_call: TRBJ1-4; cdr3_nt: TGTGCCAGCAGCCGAATAGCCCTTGCAACTAATGAAAAACTGTTTTTT; cdr3_aa: CASSRIALATNEKLFF
cdr3_length: 15; v_call: TRBV27; clone_size: -; d_call: -; j_call: TRBJ2-1; cdr3_nt: TGTGCCAGCAAGCGGGACAAAAACTCCTACAATGAGCAGTTCTTC; cdr3_aa: CASKRDKNSYNEQFF
cdr3_length: 16; v_call: TRBV5-6; clone_size: -; d_call: -; j_call: TRBJ1-1; cdr3_nt: TGTGCCAGCAGCTTGTGGGCAGGGCTCATGAACACTGAAGCTTTCTTT; cdr3_aa: CASSLWAGLMNTEAFF
cdr3_length: 13; v_call: TRBV12-3/TRBV12-4; clone_size: -; d_call: -; j_call: TRBJ1-2; cdr3_nt: TGTGCCAGCAGTTTGCAGGACAGTTATGGCTACACCTTC; cdr3_aa: CASSLQDSYGYTF
cdr3_length: 13; v_call: TRBV19; clone_size: -; d_call: -; j_call: TRBJ1-1; cdr3_nt: TGTGCCAGTAGTATTATTATGAACACTGAAGCTTTCTTT; cdr3_aa: CASSIIMNTEAFF
cdr3_length: 17; v_call: TRBV21-1; clone_size: once; d_call: -; j_call: TRBJ2-1; cdr3_nt: TGTGCCAGCAGCAATCCGGGACTAGCAGCTTTCTACAATGAGCAGTTCTTC; cdr3_aa: CASSNPGLAAFYNEQFF
cdr3_length: 18; v_call: TRBV15; clone_size: -; d_call: TRBD1; j_call: TRBJ2-6; cdr3_nt: TGTGCCACCAGCATAGAGGGGGCGACTATTACTGGGGCCAACGTCCTGACTTTC; cdr3_aa: CATSIEGATITGANVLTF
cdr3_length: 14; v_call: TRBV7-9; clone_size: few; d_call: -; j_call: TRBJ2-6; cdr3_nt: TGTGCCAGCAGACAGGGTACTGGGGCCAACGTCCTGACTTTC; cdr3_aa: CASRQGTGANVLTF
cdr3_length: 12; v_call: TRBV7-2; clone_size: -; d_call: -; j_call: TRBJ2-2; cdr3_nt: TGTGCCAGCGGGCTGTTTGGCGGGGAGCTGTTTTTT; cdr3_aa: CASGLFGGELFF
cdr3_length: 14; v_call: TRBV2; clone_size: -; d_call: TRBD1; j_call: TRBJ1-4; cdr3_nt: TGTGCCAGCAGGGACAGGACAACTAATGAAAAACTGTTTTTT; cdr3_aa: CASRDRTTNEKLFF
cdr3_length: 20; v_call: TRBV21-1; clone_size: -; d_call: -; j_call: TRBJ1-5; cdr3_nt: TGTGCCAGCAGCCACCGGGACTCTCGGACTGGGGGGGGAGGCAATCAGCCCCAGCATTTT; cdr3_aa: CASSHRDSRTGGGGNQPQHF
cdr3_length: 15; v_call: TRBV19; clone_size: -; d_call: -; j_call: TRBJ2-3; cdr3_nt: TGTGCCAGTAGTATTGTAGGGGCCTCCACAGATACGCAGTATTTT; cdr3_aa: CASSIVGASTDTQYF
cdr3_length: 15; v_call: TRBV28; clone_size: -; d_call: TRBD2; j_call: TRBJ2-7; cdr3_nt: TGTGCCAGCAGTTCTCTTACTAGCGGGAGCTACGAGCAGTACTTC; cdr3_aa: CASSSLTSGSYEQYF
cdr3_length: 14; v_call: TRBV19; clone_size: -; d_call: -; j_call: TRBJ1-2; cdr3_nt: TGTGCCAGTAGTATCCCTGGGCTTAACTATGGCTACACCTTC; cdr3_aa: CASSIPGLNYGYTF
cdr3_length: 15; v_call: TRBV9; clone_size: -; d_call: -; j_call: TRBJ1-4; cdr3_nt: TGTGCCAGCAGCGTAGGAGGGGGAAGTTGGGAAAAACTGTTTTTT; cdr3_aa: CASSVGGGSWEKLFF
cdr3_length: 15; v_call: TRBV27; clone_size: -; d_call: -; j_call: TRBJ2-7; cdr3_nt: TGTGCCAGCAGTTTCCAGGGTATAGACTCCTACGAGCAGTACTTC; cdr3_aa: CASSFQGIDSYEQYF
cdr3_length: 14; v_call: TRBV20-1; clone_size: -; d_call: TRBD1; j_call: TRBJ2-7; cdr3_nt: TGCAGTGCTAATGACAGGGGCTTCTCCTACGAGCAGTACTTC; cdr3_aa: CSANDRGFSYEQYF
cdr3_length: 14; v_call: TRBV7-2; clone_size: -; d_call: -; j_call: TRBJ2-1; cdr3_nt: TGTGCCAGCAGCTTAGGTCTAGCTTCTAATGAGCAGTTCTTC; cdr3_aa: CASSLGLASNEQFF
cdr3_length: 15; v_call: TRBV7-2; clone_size: -; d_call: TRBD1; j_call: TRBJ2-2; cdr3_nt: TGTGCCAGCAGCTCGCGGGCAGGGGGAGCCGGGGAGCTGTTTTTT; cdr3_aa: CASSSRAGGAGELFF
cdr3_length: 16; v_call: TRBV7-2; clone_size: -; d_call: TRBD2; j_call: TRBJ2-5; cdr3_nt: TGTGCCAGCAGCTACCTCCCCTCGGGGGGGCAAGAGACCCAGTACTTC; cdr3_aa: CASSYLPSGGQETQYF